This TCR beta chain was captured in a study of cytomegalovirus exposure and HLA in healthy donors. Study overall: Around 86 million unique TCRs, all from HLA-typed donors, were included in an early release of the data. Whole-study findings and limits: It was confirmed in vitro that three of the CMV-associated chains were specific for CMV antigens. On later analysis, the bulk of CMV-associated TCR beta chains appeared to be HLA-restricted.

The CDR3 is made up of 16 amino acids. Trimming took 2 bases from V and 0 from J; bases not matched to a gene: 1. CDR1 is SGHDT and CDR2 is YYEEEE in the germline V gene. Healthy people donating bone marrow made up the donors. Worth noting for this clone: Its antigen is still unknown.

The primer mix had 60 Vbeta and 13 Jbeta primers. Profiling relied on immunoSEQ multiplex PCR, and the TCRdb table lists in-frame clones only, not all of them. The table has some 140,000 clones, 60% to 85% seen once; the top ten hold 1% to 1.5%. This rearrangement joins TRBV5-6 to TRBJ2-1, with 11 bases fitting TRBD2. The sequencing input was PBMCs. The sequence was collected from a male donor in good health and CMV-seropositive. Here the CDR3 reads CASSLGLAGSYNEQFF. CDR3 DNA: TGTGCCAGCAGCTTAGGACTAGCGGGCTCCTACAATGAGCAGTTCTTC.